This T cell receptor beta chain derives from a study of blood T cell repertoires in COVID-19. Generated by immunoSEQ multiplex PCR, the TCRdb table keeps only in-frame clones and is missing some. This sample has 200,000 to 250,000 clones, with 84% found just once. Per germline, CDR1 SNHLY and CDR2 FYNNEI. V was cut by 4 bases and J by 6 bases, with 9 bases left in between. The CDR3 consists of 12 residues. The chain combines TRBV2 with TRBJ1-2; D is perhaps TRBD1 (6 bases). The sequence was collected from a woman of 80 years or more with active or convalescent COVID-19. Sample: peripheral blood. The CDR3 nucleotides are TGTGCCAGCAGTGTTACAGGGAATGGCTACACCTTC. This translates into CASSVTGNGYTF.